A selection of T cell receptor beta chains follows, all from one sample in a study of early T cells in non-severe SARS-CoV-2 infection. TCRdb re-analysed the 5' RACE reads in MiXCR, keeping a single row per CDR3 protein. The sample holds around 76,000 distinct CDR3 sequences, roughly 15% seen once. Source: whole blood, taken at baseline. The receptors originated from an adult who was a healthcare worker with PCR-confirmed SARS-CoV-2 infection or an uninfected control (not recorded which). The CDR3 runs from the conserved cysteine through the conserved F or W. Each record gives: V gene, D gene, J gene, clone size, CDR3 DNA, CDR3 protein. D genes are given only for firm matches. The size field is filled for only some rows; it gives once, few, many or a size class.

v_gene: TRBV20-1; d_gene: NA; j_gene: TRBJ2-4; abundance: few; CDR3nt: TGCAGTGCTAGTCTTCTAGCCAAAAACATTCAGTACTTC; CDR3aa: CSASLLAKNIQYF
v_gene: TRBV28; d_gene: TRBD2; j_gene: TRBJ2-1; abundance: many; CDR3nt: TGTGCCAGCACCTCGCCGGGACTAGTATTTGAGCAGTTCTTC; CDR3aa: CASTSPGLVFEQFF
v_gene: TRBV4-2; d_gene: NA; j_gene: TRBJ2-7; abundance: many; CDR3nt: TGTGCCAGCAGCCAAGAAGGAGGGGGAGACTACGAGCAGTACTTC; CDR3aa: CASSQEGGGDYEQYF
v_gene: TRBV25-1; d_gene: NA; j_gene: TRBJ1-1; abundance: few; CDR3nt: TGTGCCAGCAGTTCCCATCGCAAGAACACTGAAGCTTTCTTT; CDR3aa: CASSSHRKNTEAFF
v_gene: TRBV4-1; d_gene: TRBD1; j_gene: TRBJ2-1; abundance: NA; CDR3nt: TGCGCCAGCAGCCCGGGACAGGTGGGTTACAATGAGCAGTTCTTC; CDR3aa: CASSPGQVGYNEQFF
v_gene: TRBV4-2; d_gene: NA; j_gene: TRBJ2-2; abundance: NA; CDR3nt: TGTACCAGCAGCCAAGATCCCGGGGAAGGGGCCGGGGAGCTGTTTTTT; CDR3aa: CTSSQDPGEGAGELFF
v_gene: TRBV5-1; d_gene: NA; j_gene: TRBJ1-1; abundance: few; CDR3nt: TGCGCCAGCAGCTTGGGGGGGCGCACTGAAGCTTTCTTT; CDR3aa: CASSLGGRTEAFF
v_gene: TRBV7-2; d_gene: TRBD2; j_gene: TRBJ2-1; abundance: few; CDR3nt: TGTGCCAGCAGCTTCCTAGCGGGAGTCTACAATGAGCAGTTCTTC; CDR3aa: CASSFLAGVYNEQFF
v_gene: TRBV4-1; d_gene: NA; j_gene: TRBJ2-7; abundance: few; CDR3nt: TGCGCCAGCAGCCAAGGTCTGGCGGGACCCTCCTACGAGCAGTACTTC; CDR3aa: CASSQGLAGPSYEQYF
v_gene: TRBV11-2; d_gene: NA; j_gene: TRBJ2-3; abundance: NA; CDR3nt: TGTGCCAGCAGCTTAGTCTTGGATTACACAGATACGCAGTATTTT; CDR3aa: CASSLVLDYTDTQYF
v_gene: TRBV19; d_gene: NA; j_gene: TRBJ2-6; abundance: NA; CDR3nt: TGTGCCAGTACGGTTTCTGGGGCCAACGTCCTGACTTTC; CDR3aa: CASTVSGANVLTF
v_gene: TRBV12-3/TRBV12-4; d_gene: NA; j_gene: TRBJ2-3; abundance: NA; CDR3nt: TGTGCCAGCAACATACAGGGAACAGATACGCAGTATTTT; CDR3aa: CASNIQGTDTQYF
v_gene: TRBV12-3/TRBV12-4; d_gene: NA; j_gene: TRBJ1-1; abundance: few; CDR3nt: TGTGCCCCGGGCCCGCAGGGCAATACTGAAGCTTTCTTT; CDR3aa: CAPGPQGNTEAFF
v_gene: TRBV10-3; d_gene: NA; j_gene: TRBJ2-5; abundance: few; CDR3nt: TGTGCCATCAGTGAGTCGAAGGGCGTCGGGTCTCAAGAGACCCAGTACTTC; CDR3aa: CAISESKGVGSQETQYF
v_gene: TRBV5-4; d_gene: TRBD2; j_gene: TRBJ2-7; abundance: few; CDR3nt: TGTGCCAGCAGGGTCGGCGGGAGATTAATCTACGAGCAGTACTTC; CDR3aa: CASRVGGRLIYEQYF
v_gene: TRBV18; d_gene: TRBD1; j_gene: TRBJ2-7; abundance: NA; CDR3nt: TGTGCCAGCTCACCGCTGGACAGGGCCACTCCTTACGAGCAGTACTTC; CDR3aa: CASSPLDRATPYEQYF